This T cell receptor beta chain was identified in a study of T cells in Graves' hyperthyroidism and ophthalmopathy (dated by TCRdb to about 2019). Background on the whole study: Peripheral blood was sampled at the time of initial diagnosis, prior to any treatment. The 80 to 100 discovery patients were randomly divided into training and test sets at a 7:3 ratio. Following sampling, methimazole starting at 30 mg daily was given to hyperthyroidism patients, and high-dose intravenous methylprednisolone was given to ophthalmopathy patients. A discovery cohort of fewer than 110 patients, approximately 44 with Graves' ophthalmopathy and 55 to 60 with stable Graves' hyperthyroidism, was used to find distinguishing TCR V-J signatures. In several Graves' hyperthyroidism patients, the study also compared T-cell repertoires from thyroid tissue with T-cell repertoires from blood. According to the paper, TCR Vbeta CDR3 sequencing was carried out on roughly 130 peripheral blood samples, which came from over 40 ophthalmopathy, around 75 hyperthyroidism and approximately 17 progressor patients. An independent validation cohort of fewer than 20 hyperthyroidism patients and 15 or so patients who later progressed to ophthalmopathy tested prospective prediction of ophthalmopathy. Study-wide conclusions, independent of this receptor: Most expanded thyroid clonotypes (frequency above 0.001) were also detected in blood, a finding suggesting that blood repertoires may reflect thyroid immune responses. Ophthalmopathy was separated from stable hyperthyroidism by a 13 V-J signature model, with approximately 86% sensitivity and about 84% specificity obtained in cross-validation and 80%/75% obtained in testing. In validation, the model predicted progression to ophthalmopathy with just under 71% sensitivity and roughly 75% specificity, a median of 6.5 months before onset. No statistical method was used to fix the sample size in advance, and group allocation was not hidden from the investigators.

This clonotype has ten or more counts. The antigen it binds to is not known. One end of the junction does not line up with germline, which may come from a read error. In the ophthalmopathy patients, disease was moderately to severely active, with a Clinical Activity Score of 3 or more, a NOSPECS grade of 4 or more, and a duration of less than 3 months. Any patient with an uncontrolled infection, another autoimmune disease, pregnancy or lactation was excluded. Diagnoses were based on clinical symptoms, serum thyroxine and TRAb, thyroid ultrasound and orbital computed tomography. Ficoll-Paque density gradient centrifugation was used to isolate PBMCs from around 10 ml of fresh peripheral blood. Total RNA was extracted using Trizol reagent, and RNA quality was assessed on an Agilent 2100 Bioanalyzer. Amplification of TCR beta CDR3 regions was carried out from RNA transcripts. For the first round of RT-PCR on the TCR CDR3, the HTBI primer set was used together with the Qiagen OneStep RT-PCR kit. Libraries were constructed in a second round of multiplex PCR, after which size selection and purification were performed. Sequencing of the libraries was done on an Illumina HiSeq2000 using paired-end 100 bp reads. As for how the authors treated the data: SOAPnuke was used to process the raw data, removing reads that contained adapters or uncalled bases, had a mean Phred below 15, or lacked an exact match to the constant primer or identifier. High-quality paired reads were merged with COPE v1.2.5, and unique nucleotide sequences were defined as clonotypes. MiTCR v1.1 was used to align clonotypes to the IMGT TRBV, TRBD and TRBJ reference segments. The analysis included only V-J combinations with a frequency above 0.0001, which together covered around 99% of the repertoires. The TCS score was defined as the ratio of F50 (clonal expansion) to E x V (chaos), calculated using BLOSUM62-based TCRdist between CDR3 peptides within each V-J. Welch's t-statistics and random forest reduced 500 to 550 V-J features to about 12, which were used in a naive Bayes classifier (R e1071). TCRdb trimmed public reads at Q25 via fastp, called clones via MiXCR and kept in-frame beta chains. CDR3 protein sequences are deduplicated, and each keeps its most common genes and DNA. V and J calls and clone size were set by TCRdb, not the authors. For this sample the table gives approximately 400,000 distinct CDR3 sequences, of which around 20% were detected only once. About 38% of the sample goes to the ten largest clones.

The CDR3 starts with the cysteine, ends with the phenylalanine, and has 13 residues. This entry keeps only the CDR3 DNA: 39 bases, framed from base 1. CDR1 and CDR2, looked up from the germline V gene, are KGHDR and SFDVKD. The origin of this receptor is a man between 18 and 29 years old with Graves' ophthalmopathy. The sample comprised blood. Recombination joined TRBV24-1 with TRBJ2-7; TRBD1 is a possible D gene, resting on 5 matching bases. The CDR3 reads CATRDSGTYEQYF. The sequenced DNA: TGTGCCACCCGTGACAGTGGTACCTACGAGCAGTACTTC.